This T cell receptor (beta chain) was identified during a study of PD-1 blockade in classical Hodgkin lymphoma. Brentuximab vedotin exposure varied, and every patient relapsed after autologous stem cell transplantation. The data were produced by immunoSEQ multiplex PCR, yet TCRdb's version contains in-frame clones alone and is incomplete. The repertoire has 50,000 to 65,000 clones, more than 85% of them found once; the top ten carry 10%. This CDR3 spans 15 amino acids. The V gene's germline CDR1 is KGHSH and CDR2 LQKENI. The germline V and J ends were trimmed by 2 bases and 2 bases, with 13 bases remaining between them.

The rearrangement joins TRBV18 to TRBJ2-7; unclear D gene. Specimen: peripheral blood mononuclear cells (PBMCs), collected before the second cycle of nivolumab. This TCR derives from a human donor with classical Hodgkin lymphoma. CDR3 sequence: CASSPFDTSTYEQYF. CDR3 nucleotides: TGTGCCAGCTCACCATTCGATACCTCAACCTACGAGCAGTACTTC.